This T cell receptor (beta chain) appears in the sequencing data of a study of Ad26.COV2.S vaccination and SARS-CoV-2 variants. As for the study in general: Within the COV1001 Ad26.COV2.S trial arm, the donor was enrolled.

Treatment specified: over 15 received Ad26.COV2.S at low or high dose, single or two shots; roughly five received placebo; per-sample allocation not given. Sampling was performed 63 days after the first vaccine or placebo injection. Using immunoSEQ multiplex PCR, the repertoire was profiled, and TCRdb retains in-frame clones only, with some absent. The sample has roughly 380,000 clones; about 85% are singletons. With 6 bases clipped from V and 1 base from J, the junction kept 6 bases outside the gene matches. The germline V gene has CDR1 MNHEY and CDR2 SMNVEV (reference sequence). The CDR3 is made up of 16 amino acids.

The starting material was peripheral blood, obtained in a trial of Ad26.COV2.S vaccine versus placebo. The receptor comes from a person aged 18-65 years who received the Ad26.COV2.S COVID-19 vaccine or a placebo. The rearrangement uses TRBV27 and TRBJ2-1; 10 nucleotides match TRBD2. CDR3 in DNA: TGTGCCAGCAGGGAACTAGCGGGATTGTCCTACAATGAGCAGTTCTTC. Protein: CASRELAGLSYNEQFF.